A single sample gave rise to the 3 T cell receptor beta chains below, sequenced in a study of cytomegalovirus exposure and HLA in healthy donors. PCR involved 60 Vbeta and 13 Jbeta primers. Repertoires were generated with immunoSEQ multiplex PCR, while TCRdb's copy carries only in-frame clones and drops some. The sample contains under 200,000 clones, approximately 80% of which appear only once. Sequencing input: PBMCs. The receptors come from a woman in her twenties or thirties in good health and CMV-seronegative.

This chain connects TRBV11-2 to TRBJ2-1; 9 bases match TRBD2. J gave up 7 bases and V 5 bases, and 9 bases lay outside the gene matches. CDR3 length equals 15 residues. Germline V CDR1 and CDR2: SGHAT, FQNNGV. The CDR3 DNA is TGTGCCAGCAGCCTCCCGGGGACTAGCATAAATGAGCAGTTCTTC. Residues: CASSLPGTSINEQFF.

The genes are TRBV9 and TRBJ2-1, with TRBD2 identical over 16 bases. This CDR3 region has 18 residues. Trimming at V came to 0 bases and at J to 4 bases, leaving 4 bases not matched to a gene. Germline CDR1 reads SGDLS; CDR2 reads YYNGEE. Here the CDR3 reads CASSVEGLAGGQYNEQFF. The CDR3 nucleotides read TGTGCCAGCAGCGTAGAGGGACTAGCGGGGGGGCAGTACAATGAGCAGTTCTTC.

The V call is TRBV4-3, the J call TRBJ2-1, with TRBD2 matching over 11 bases. From germline, CDR1 is LGHNA and CDR2 YSLEER. V shed 3 bases, J shed 5 bases, and the junction held 9 bases outside the gene matches. The CDR3 has 17 amino acids. The CDR3 sequence is CASSHEWTSGLNNEQFF. For the CDR3, the DNA is TGCGCCAGCAGCCATGAATGGACTAGCGGGCTTAACAATGAGCAGTTCTTC.